This T cell receptor (beta chain) was obtained from a study of control samples from healthy donors and cancer patients. Assay used: immunoSEQ multiplex PCR; TCRdb lists only in-frame clones, some missing. The table shows 90,000 or so clones, with 85% to 90% occurring only once. CDR3 length: 14 residues. V was trimmed by 2 bases and J by 1 base, leaving 8 bases between them. In germline, CDR1 is MNHNY, CDR2 SVGAGI (reference sequence). This clone was detected once. This chain joins TRBV6-6 and TRBJ2-5; tentatively, D is TRBD1 (5 bases). Sequenced: PBMCs. This sequence originates from a woman aged 45-65 years with colorectal cancer. The CDR3 region is CASSYGAGQETQYF. In DNA form, the CDR3 reads TGTGCCAGCAGTTACGGGGCTGGCCAAGAGACCCAGTACTTC.